This T cell receptor beta chain comes out of a study of regulatory T cells in long-lasting Graves disease. V lost 5 bases and J lost 3; bases outside the gene matches: 7. The CDR3 has 15 amino acids. From germline, CDR1 is SEHNR and CDR2 FQNEAQ (reference sequence). This clonotype was counted many times. Its antigen is undetermined. General observations from the study: It was in persistent disease that TRBV28, TRBJ1-2 and TRBJ2-5 were favored. Newly diagnosed Graves' patients had higher TCR diversity than persistent ones.

Time point defined: newly diagnosed GD, antithyroid drugs for less than 3 months. Researchers made the TCR library from RNA that was extracted from PBMCs. With iRepertoire HTBI primers and Arm-PCR of CDR3 regions, TCR beta libraries were built. TCRdb re-analysed the multiplex PCR reads in MiXCR, keeping a single row per CDR3 protein. This sample yields hundreds of thousands of distinct CDR3 sequences, of which roughly a sixth are seen a single time; around a quarter belongs to the top ten. The same data also contributed to another study, on T cells in Graves' hyperthyroidism and ophthalmopathy. Turning to that study: The diagnostic basis comprised clinical symptoms, serum thyroxine and TRAb, thyroid ultrasound and orbital computed tomography. Most clonotypes that expanded in the thyroid above 0.001 also showed up in blood.

The receptor was derived from a woman aged 35 to 59 with Graves disease. The V call is TRBV7-9, the J call TRBJ2-3, with 8 bases matching TRBD1. The sample in question was peripheral blood mononuclear cells (PBMCs), obtained at new diagnosis, from a patient treated with antithyroid drugs. The CDR3 spells CASSPGQGGTDTQYF. CDR3 in DNA: TGTGCCAGCAGCCCCGGACAGGGAGGAACAGATACGCAGTATTTT.